This T cell receptor beta chain was identified during a study of T cells in tuberculosis. Trimming cost V 5 bases and J 2 bases, with 9 bases left between them. Germline values: CDR1 SGHTA, CDR2 FQGNSA. CDR3 size: 13 residues. Method: immunoSEQ multiplex PCR; TCRdb's copy keeps in-frame clones and lacks some. This table holds about 43,000 clones, less than 95% found once. In regard to this clone: Antigen specificity is unknown.

Whole-study results and caveats: Shorter CDR3-alpha in active tuberculosis partly drove smaller distances.

The receptor's source is a donor aged 10 to 29 with latent tuberculosis or without tuberculosis infection. Some clones in this sample may be carry-over from other donors' samples. The chain is built from TRBV7-2 and TRBJ2-5; D remains ambiguous. The sequencing sample was made of PBMCs. CDR3: CASSPPNQETQYF. The CDR3 nucleotides are TGTGCCAGCAGCCCCCCTAATCAAGAGACCCAGTACTTC. Full variable domain (outside the CDR3, taken from reference TRBV7-2 and TRBJ2-5): GAGVSQSPSNKVTEKGKDVELRCDPISGHTALYWYRQSLGQGLEFLIYFQGNSAPDKSGLPSDRFSAERTGGSVSTLTIQRTQQEDSAVYLCASSPPNQETQYFGPGTRLLVL.